This T cell receptor (beta chain) was sequenced for a study of shared clonotypes between healthy human individuals. Study overall: In total, the donors were two women and a few men aged 18 to 49.

The germline V gene encodes CDR1 SGHAT and CDR2 FQNNGV. V lost 1 base and J 7 bases, leaving 20 bases between the germline ends. The CDR3 sequence is 16 residues long. Study outcomes and limitations: Sorted-subset sequencing, rarefaction showed, was incomplete despite large depth.

The genomic DNA of each subset was split evenly across several immunoSEQ plates. The repertoire was sequenced with immunoSEQ multiplex PCR; TCRdb's copy has only in-frame clones and lacks some. This sample has roughly 2.1 million clones, with about 93% found just once. Terminally differentiated effector memory CD45RA+ cells were excluded by CCR7 positive selection of CD45RO-negative cells. With regard to this clone: Its cognate antigen is unknown.

The chain recombines TRBV11-2 with TRBJ2-7, with D possibly TRBD1 on 5 matching bases. The source material was naive CD8+ T cells from PBMCs. The TCR sequence derives from a man aged 18 to 35 in good health. Some clones in this sample may be carry-over from other donors' samples. The CDR3 DNA is TGTGCCAGCAGCTTAGGAACAGGCTTCCCCTCTGAGGAGCAGTACTTC. It translates to CASSLGTGFPSEEQYF. The full variable domain, with the rest looked up from reference TRBV11-2 and TRBJ2-7, is EAGVAQSPRYKIIEKRQSVAFWCNPISGHATLYWYQQILGQGPKLLIQFQNNGVVDDSQLPKDRFSAERLKGVDSTLKIQPAKLEDSAVYLCASSLGTGFPSEEQYFGPGTRLTVT.